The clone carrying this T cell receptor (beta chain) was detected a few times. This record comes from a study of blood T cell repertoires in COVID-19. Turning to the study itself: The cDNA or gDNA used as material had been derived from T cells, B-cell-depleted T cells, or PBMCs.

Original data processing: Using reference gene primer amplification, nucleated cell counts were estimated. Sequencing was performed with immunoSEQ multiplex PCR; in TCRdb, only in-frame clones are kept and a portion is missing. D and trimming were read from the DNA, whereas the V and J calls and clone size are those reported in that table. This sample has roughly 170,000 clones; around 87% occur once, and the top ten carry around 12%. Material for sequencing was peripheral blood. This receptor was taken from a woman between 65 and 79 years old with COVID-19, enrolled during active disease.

The CDR3 region has the DNA TGTGCCAGCAGTTTATACGCCTACCAGAACACCGGGGAGCTGTTTTTT. Encoded protein: CASSLYAYQNTGELFF. The V call is TRBV27, the J call TRBJ2-2; D gene unclear. V dropped 1 base and J dropped 1 base, with 10 bases sitting between them. Germline V gene data show CDR1 as MNHEY and CDR2 as SMNVEV (reference sequence). The CDR3 has 16 residues.